The T cell receptor (beta chain) described here comes from a study of human T cells and chemical hapten exposure. Germline V CDR1 and CDR2: SGHTA, FQGTGA. V was clipped by 1 base and J by 4 bases, with 7 bases between them. The CDR3 consists of 13 residues. Someone pulled total RNA out of unfractionated whole blood. Library preparation tagged each individual cDNA molecule with a unique molecular identifier. Authors' analysis steps: Sequenced samples showed a median of 95,638 TCRs each, with counts running from around 25,000 to 690,000. TCRdb reprocessed the 5' RACE reads via MiXCR and lists one record per CDR3 protein. TCRdb assigned the V and J calls; the authors' analysis was not used. The sample comprises 120,000 to 150,000 distinct CDR3 sequences, 3.5% to 5% of which are singletons, and over 1.1% rests with the top ten. This clonotype was observed many times.

V is TRBV7-3 and J is TRBJ2-5; unclear D gene. The origin of this receptor is a female donor in good health. This CDR3 is CASSLSVGETQYF. In nucleotides, the CDR3 is TGTGCCAGCAGCTTAAGCGTTGGAGAGACCCAGTACTTC.